Included here is one T cell receptor (beta chain) sequence, with context. Its antigen is not known. The sample's treatment: approximately 9-day PBMC culture with coronavirus spike peptide pools or control peptides (ViraFEST assay). The collection of CD4+ T cells from the unexposed donor took place before the COVID-19 pandemic (2011-2018). PBMCs, plated at fewer than 2.5 million per well, were grown in the presence of roughly 9.5 IU/ml IL-2 and around 10 ug/ml peptide pools. The Oncomine TCR Beta short-read assay sequenced DNA from cultured CD4+ T cells. Cultured CD4+ T cells yielded the extracted genomic DNA. TCRdb ran MiXCR on the PCR reads and lists one entry per CDR3 protein. The profile shows about 11,000 distinct CDR3 sequences, 28% of them singletons. These data originate in a study of vaccination and CD4 T cells after COVID-19. Across the whole study: As their vaccination, participants received two doses of either BNT162b2 or mRNA-1273 vaccine. Cells received overlapping spike peptides from SARS-CoV-2, HCoV-NL63, HCoV-OC43 and HCoV-229E as stimulation.

In germline, CDR1 is SGHTS, CDR2 YDEGEE. The ends were cut back, 4 bases at V and 1 base at J, with 11 bases in the middle. This CDR3 has 15 residues. The chain is built from TRBV5-8 and TRBJ2-2, with D hard to call. The specimen sequenced was CD4+ T cells from blood, cultured in vitro. This receptor was obtained from a human donor in good health. The CDR3 protein is CASSLEVRNTGELFF. In DNA form, the CDR3 reads TGTGCCAGCAGCCTCGAGGTCCGGAACACCGGGGAGCTGTTTTTT.